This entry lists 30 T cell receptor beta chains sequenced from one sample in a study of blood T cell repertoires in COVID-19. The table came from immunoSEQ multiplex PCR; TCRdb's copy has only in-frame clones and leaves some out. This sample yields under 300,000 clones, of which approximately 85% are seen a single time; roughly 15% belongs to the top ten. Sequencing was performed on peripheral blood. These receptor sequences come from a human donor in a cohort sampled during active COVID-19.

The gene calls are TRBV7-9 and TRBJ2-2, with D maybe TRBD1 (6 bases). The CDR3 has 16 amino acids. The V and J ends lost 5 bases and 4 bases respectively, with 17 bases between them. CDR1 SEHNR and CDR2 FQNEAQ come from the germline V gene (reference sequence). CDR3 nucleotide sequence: TGTGCCAGCAGCGTTACCGCAGGGGCGCTCACCGGGGAGCTGTTTTTT. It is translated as CASSVTAGALTGELFF.

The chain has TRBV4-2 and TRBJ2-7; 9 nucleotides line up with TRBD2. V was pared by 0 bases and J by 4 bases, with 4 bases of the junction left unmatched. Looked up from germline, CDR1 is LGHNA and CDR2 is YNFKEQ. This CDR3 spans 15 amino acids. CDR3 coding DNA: TGTGCCAGCAGCCAAGATGAAGCGGGAGGTTACGAGCAGTACTTC. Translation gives CASSQDEAGGYEQYF.

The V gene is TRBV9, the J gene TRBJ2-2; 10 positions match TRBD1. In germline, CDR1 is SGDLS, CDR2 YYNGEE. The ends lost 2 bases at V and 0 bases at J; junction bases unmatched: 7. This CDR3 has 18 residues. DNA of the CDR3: TGTGCCAGCAGCGTCCGGGACAGGGGCCTAACGAACACCGGGGAGCTGTTTTTT. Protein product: CASSVRDRGLTNTGELFF. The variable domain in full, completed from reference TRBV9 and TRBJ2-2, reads DSGVTQTPKHLITATGQRVTLRCSPRSGDLSVYWYQQSLDQGLQFLIQYYNGEERAKGNILERFSAQQFPDLHSELNLSSLELGDSALYFCASSVRDRGLTNTGELFFGEGSRLTVL.

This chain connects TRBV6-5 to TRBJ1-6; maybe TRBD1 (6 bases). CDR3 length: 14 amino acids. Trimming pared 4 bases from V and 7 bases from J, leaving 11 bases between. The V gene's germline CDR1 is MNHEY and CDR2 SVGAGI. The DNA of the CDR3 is TGTGCCAGCAGTTCAGGACAGATAAATTCACCCCTCCACTTT. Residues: CASSSGQINSPLHF.

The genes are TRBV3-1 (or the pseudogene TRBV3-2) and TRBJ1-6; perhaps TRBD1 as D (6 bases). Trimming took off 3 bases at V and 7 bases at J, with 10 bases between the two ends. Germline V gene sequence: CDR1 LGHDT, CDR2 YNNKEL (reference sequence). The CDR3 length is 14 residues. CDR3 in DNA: TGTGCCAGCAGCCAGTTCACAGGGAATTCACCCCTCCACTTT. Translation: CASSQFTGNSPLHF.

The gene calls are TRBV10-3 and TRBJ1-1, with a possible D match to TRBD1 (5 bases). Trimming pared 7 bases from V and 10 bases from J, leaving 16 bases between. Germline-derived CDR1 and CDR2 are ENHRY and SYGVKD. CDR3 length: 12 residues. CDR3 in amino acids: CAIMGGGGLAFF. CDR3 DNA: TGTGCCATCATGGGGGGTGGTGGGCTAGCTTTCTTT.

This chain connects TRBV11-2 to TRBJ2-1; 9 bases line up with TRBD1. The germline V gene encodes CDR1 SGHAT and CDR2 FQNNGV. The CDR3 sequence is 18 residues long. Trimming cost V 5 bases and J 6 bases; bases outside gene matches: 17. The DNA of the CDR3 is TGTGCCAGCAGCCCCGGAAAGGTATGGACAGGGGACCCCAATGAGCAGTTCTTC. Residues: CASSPGKVWTGDPNEQFF.

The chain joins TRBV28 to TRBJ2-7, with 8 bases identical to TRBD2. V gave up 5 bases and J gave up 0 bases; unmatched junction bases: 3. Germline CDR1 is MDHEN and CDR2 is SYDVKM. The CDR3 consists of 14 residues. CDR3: CASSAGGSSYEQYF. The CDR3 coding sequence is TGTGCCAGCAGTGCGGGAGGCAGCTCCTACGAGCAGTACTTC.

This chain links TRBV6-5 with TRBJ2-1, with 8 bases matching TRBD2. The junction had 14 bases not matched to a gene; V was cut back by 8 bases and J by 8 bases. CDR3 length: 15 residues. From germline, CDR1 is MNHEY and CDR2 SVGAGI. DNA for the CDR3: TGTGCCAGCGCCCCGCCGGGAGGGCTTGGGGATGAGCAGTTCTTC. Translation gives CASAPPGGLGDEQFF.

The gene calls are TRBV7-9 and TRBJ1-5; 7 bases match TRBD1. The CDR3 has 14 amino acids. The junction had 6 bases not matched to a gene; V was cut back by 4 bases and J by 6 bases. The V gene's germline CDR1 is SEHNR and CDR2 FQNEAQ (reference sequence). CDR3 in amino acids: CASSSDRDLQPQHF. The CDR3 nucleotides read TGTGCCAGCAGCTCAGACAGGGATCTTCAGCCCCAGCATTTT.

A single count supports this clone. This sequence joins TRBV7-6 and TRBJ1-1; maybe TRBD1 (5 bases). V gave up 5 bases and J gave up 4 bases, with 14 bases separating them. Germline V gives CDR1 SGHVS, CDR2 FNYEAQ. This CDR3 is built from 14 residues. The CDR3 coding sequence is TGTGCCAGCAGCATCTCCAGGGTGGCCACTGAAGCTTTCTTT. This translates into CASSISRVATEAFF.

CDR3 residues: CASSLNLNYGYTF. The CDR3 DNA sequence: TGTGCCAGCAGCCTAAACCTTAACTATGGCTACACCTTC. The gene calls are TRBV7-9 and TRBJ1-2; D remains unclear. The V gene lost 5 bases and the J gene lost 1 base, with 8 bases spanning the gap. CDR1 SEHNR and CDR2 FQNEAQ come from the germline V gene (reference sequence). This CDR3 is built from 13 residues. Full variable domain (missing parts from reference TRBV7-9 and TRBJ1-2): DTGVSQNPRHKITKRGQNVTFRCDPISEHNRLYWYRQTLGQGPEFLTYFQNEAQLEKSRLLSDRFSAERPKGSFSTLEIQRTEQGDSAMYLCASSLNLNYGYTFGSGTRLTVV.

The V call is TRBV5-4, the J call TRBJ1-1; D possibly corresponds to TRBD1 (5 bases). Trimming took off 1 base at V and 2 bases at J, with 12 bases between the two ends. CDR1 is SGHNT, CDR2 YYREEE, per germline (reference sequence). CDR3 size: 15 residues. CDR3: CASSLSFQGNTEAFF. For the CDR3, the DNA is TGTGCCAGCAGCTTGTCTTTCCAGGGCAACACTGAAGCTTTCTTT.

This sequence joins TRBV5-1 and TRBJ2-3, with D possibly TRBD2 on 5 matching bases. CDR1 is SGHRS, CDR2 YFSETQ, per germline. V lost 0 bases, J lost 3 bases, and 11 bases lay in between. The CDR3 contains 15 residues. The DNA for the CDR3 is TGCGCCAGCAGCTTGGCCGGGATCCAGACAGATACGCAGTATTTT. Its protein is CASSLAGIQTDTQYF.

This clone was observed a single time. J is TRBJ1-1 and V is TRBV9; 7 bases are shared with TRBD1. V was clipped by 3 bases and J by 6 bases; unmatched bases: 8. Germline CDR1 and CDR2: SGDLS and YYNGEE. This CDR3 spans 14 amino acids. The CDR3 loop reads CASSARTGAAEAFF. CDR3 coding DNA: TGTGCCAGCAGCGCCAGGACAGGAGCCGCTGAAGCTTTCTTT.

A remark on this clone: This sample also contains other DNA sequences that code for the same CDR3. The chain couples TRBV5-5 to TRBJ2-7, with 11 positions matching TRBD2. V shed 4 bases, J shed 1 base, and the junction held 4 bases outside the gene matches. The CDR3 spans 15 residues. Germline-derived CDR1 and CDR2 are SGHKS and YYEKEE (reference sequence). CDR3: CASSPWTSGSYEQYF. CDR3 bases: TGTGCCAGCAGCCCATGGACTAGCGGGTCCTACGAGCAGTACTTC.

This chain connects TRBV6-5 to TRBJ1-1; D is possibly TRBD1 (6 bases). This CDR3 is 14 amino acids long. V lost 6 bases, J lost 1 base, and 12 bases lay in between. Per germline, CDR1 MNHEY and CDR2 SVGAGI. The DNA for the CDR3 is TGTGCCAGCAGGATGACAGGTTCGAACACTGAAGCTTTCTTT. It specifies CASRMTGSNTEAFF.

In DNA, the CDR3 is TGCGCCAGCAGCCAAATGGGAGTTAATGAGCAGTTCTTC. Amino acids: CASSQMGVNEQFF. This chain connects TRBV4-3 to TRBJ2-1; perhaps TRBD2 as D (5 bases). The V end lost 2 bases, the J end lost 7 bases, and 9 bases lay between the germline ends. Per germline, CDR1 LGHNA and CDR2 YSLEER. There are 13 residues in the CDR3.

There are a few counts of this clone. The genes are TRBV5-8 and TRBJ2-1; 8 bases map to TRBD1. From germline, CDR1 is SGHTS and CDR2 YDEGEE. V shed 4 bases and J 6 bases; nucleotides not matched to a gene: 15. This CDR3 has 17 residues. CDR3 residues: CASSATGTGSLPNEQFF. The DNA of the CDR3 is TGTGCCAGCAGCGCAACCGGGACAGGAAGCTTACCCAATGAGCAGTTCTTC.

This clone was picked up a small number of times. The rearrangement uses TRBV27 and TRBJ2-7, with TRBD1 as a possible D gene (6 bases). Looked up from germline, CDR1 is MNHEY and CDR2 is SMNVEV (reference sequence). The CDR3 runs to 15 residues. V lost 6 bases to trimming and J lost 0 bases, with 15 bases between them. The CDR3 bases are TGTGCCAGCAGCCGTGGACAGTGGAGCTCCTACGAGCAGTACTTC. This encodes CASSRGQWSSYEQYF.

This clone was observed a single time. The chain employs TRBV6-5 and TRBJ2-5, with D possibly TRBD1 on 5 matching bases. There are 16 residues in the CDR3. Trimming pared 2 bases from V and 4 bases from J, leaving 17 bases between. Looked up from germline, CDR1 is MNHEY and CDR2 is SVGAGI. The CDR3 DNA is TGTGCCAGCAGTTACCCGGACACTTTAGGGGTAGAGACCCAGTACTTC. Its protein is CASSYPDTLGVETQYF.

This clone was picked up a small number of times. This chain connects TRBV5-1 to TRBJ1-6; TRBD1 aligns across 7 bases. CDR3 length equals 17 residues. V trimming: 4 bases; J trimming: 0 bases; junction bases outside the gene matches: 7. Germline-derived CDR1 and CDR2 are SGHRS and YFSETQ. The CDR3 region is CASSTGTVLSYNSPLHF. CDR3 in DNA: TGCGCCAGCAGCACCGGGACAGTCCTCTCCTATAATTCACCCCTCCACTTT.

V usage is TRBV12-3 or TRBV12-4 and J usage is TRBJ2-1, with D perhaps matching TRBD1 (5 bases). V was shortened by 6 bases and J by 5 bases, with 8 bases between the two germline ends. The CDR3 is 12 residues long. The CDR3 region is CASSLTDNEQFF. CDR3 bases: TGTGCCAGCAGCTTGACAGACAATGAGCAGTTCTTC.

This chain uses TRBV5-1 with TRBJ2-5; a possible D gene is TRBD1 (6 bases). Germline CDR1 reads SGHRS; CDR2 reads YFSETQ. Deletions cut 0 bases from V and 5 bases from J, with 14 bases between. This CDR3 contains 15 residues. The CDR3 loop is CASSLALQGWETQYF. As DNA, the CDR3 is TGCGCCAGCAGCTTGGCTTTGCAGGGGTGGGAGACCCAGTACTTC.

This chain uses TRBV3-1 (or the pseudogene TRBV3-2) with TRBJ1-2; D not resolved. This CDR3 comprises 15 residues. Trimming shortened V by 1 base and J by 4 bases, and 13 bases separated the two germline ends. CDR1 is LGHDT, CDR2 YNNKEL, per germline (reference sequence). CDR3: CASSQGGASAYGYTF. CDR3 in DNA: TGTGCCAGCAGCCAAGGAGGCGCCAGTGCCTATGGCTACACCTTC.

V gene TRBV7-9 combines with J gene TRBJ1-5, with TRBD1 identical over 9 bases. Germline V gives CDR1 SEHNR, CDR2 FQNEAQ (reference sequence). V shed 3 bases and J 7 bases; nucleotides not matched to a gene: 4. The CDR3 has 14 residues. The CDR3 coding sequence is TGTGCCAGCAGCTTGGGACAGGGCGGACAGCCCCAGCATTTT. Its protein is CASSLGQGGQPQHF.

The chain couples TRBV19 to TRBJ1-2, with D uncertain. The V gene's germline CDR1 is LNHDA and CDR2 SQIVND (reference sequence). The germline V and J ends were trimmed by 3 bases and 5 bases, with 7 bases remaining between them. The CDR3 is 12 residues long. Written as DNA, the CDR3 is TGTGCCAGTAGTATTCAGGCTTATGGCTACACCTTC. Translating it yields CASSIQAYGYTF.

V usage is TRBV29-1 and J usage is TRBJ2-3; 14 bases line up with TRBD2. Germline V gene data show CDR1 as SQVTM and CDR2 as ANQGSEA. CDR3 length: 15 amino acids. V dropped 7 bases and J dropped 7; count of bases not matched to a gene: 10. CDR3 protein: CSAVRLAGGAHTQYF. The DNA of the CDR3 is TGCAGCGCCGTGCGACTAGCGGGAGGGGCTCATACGCAGTATTTT.

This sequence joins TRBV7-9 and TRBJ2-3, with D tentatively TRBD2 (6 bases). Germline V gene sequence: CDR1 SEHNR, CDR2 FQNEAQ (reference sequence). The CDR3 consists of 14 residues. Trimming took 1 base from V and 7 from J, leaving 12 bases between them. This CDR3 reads CASSLGSGRNTQYF. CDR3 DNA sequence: TGTGCCAGCAGCTTAGGCTCCGGGAGAAATACGCAGTATTTT.

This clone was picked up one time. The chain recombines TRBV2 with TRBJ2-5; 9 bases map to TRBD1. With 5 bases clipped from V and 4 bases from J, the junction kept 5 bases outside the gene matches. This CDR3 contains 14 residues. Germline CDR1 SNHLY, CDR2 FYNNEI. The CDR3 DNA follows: TGTGCCAGCAGTCGGGACAGGGCGGGAGAGACCCAGTACTTC. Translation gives CASSRDRAGETQYF.